The 14 T cell receptor beta chains reported below all come from one sample, sequenced in a study of blood T cell repertoires in COVID-19. Repertoires were generated with immunoSEQ multiplex PCR, while TCRdb's copy carries only in-frame clones and drops some. The data contain some 120,000 clones, over 85% of them singletons. Sequencing used peripheral blood. The receptor source for this set is a man aged 55 to 70 with COVID-19, enrolled during active disease.

Regarding this clone: This sample includes further DNA sequences coding for the same CDR3. This chain joins TRBV18 and TRBJ1-6; 11 bases line up with TRBD1. Trimming at V came to 3 bases and at J to 7 bases, leaving 2 bases not matched to a gene. The CDR3 covers 15 residues. Looked up from germline, CDR1 is KGHSH and CDR2 is LQKENI. The CDR3 nucleotides read TGTGCCAGCTCACCGGACAGGGGGCAGAATTCACCCCTCCACTTT. This encodes CASSPDRGQNSPLHF. Using reference TRBV18 and TRBJ1-6 for the parts outside the CDR3, the full variable domain is NAGVMQNPRHLVRRRGQEARLRCSPMKGHSHVYWYRQLPEEGLKFMVYLQKENIIDESGMPKERFSAEFPKEGPSILRIQQVVRGDSAAYFCASSPDRGQNSPLHFGNGTRLTVT.

V is TRBV4-1 and J is TRBJ1-3; TRBD1 matches 9 bases. CDR1 is MGHRA and CDR2 is YSYEKL in the germline V gene. This CDR3 is built from 17 residues. V was clipped by 2 bases and J by 3 bases; unmatched bases: 8. In DNA form, the CDR3 reads TGCGCCAGCAGCCAAAGGCCACAGGGGGCAGATGGAAACACCATATATTTT. It specifies CASSQRPQGADGNTIYF.

The V and J genes are TRBV15 and TRBJ2-7; D possibly corresponds to TRBD1 (5 bases). Germline CDR1 is LNHNV and CDR2 is YYDKDF (reference sequence). V lost 8 bases and J lost 0, with 17 bases in between. The CDR3 contains 15 residues. The CDR3 spells CATRFAPGPSYEQYF. The CDR3 DNA follows: TGTGCCACCCGGTTCGCTCCAGGGCCCTCCTACGAGCAGTACTTC. Variable domain in full (rest from reference TRBV15 and TRBJ2-7): DAMVIQNPRYQVTQFGKPVTLSCSQTLNHNVMYWYQQKSSQAPKLLFHYYDKDFNNEADTPDNFQSRRPNTSFCFLDIRSPGLGDTAMYLCATRFAPGPSYEQYFGPGTRLTVT.

V is TRBV6-1 and J is TRBJ1-3; D uncertain. Germline V gene sequence: CDR1 MNHNS, CDR2 SASEGT. Trimming removed 2 bases from V and 4 bases from J, with 9 bases in between. The CDR3 contains 14 residues. This CDR3 is CASSETTGGNTIYF. The CDR3 coding sequence is TGTGCCAGCAGTGAAACTACGGGAGGAAACACCATATATTTT.

This clone was picked up one time. This rearrangement joins TRBV28 to TRBJ2-1; no clear D. V lost 2 bases and J 8 bases, leaving 4 bases between the germline ends. From germline, CDR1 is MDHEN and CDR2 SYDVKM. The CDR3 totals 11 residues. This chain's CDR3 is CASSLRDEQFF. In DNA, the CDR3 is TGTGCCAGCAGTTTAAGAGATGAGCAGTTCTTC.

The V call is TRBV10-2, the J call TRBJ2-5; 8 bases map to TRBD2. The CDR3 contains 14 residues. Germline loops: CDR1 WSHSY, CDR2 SAAADI. The V segment lost 6 bases and the J segment 7 bases; nucleotides outside the gene matches: 10. CDR3 sequence: CASRAGTRLGTQYF. CDR3 coding DNA: TGCGCCAGCAGGGCCGGGACTAGGCTCGGGACCCAGTACTTC.

The chain links TRBV30 to TRBJ2-1; TRBD2 matches 12 bases. Germline V lookup: CDR1 GTSNPN, CDR2 SVGIG (reference sequence). CDR3 length equals 17 residues. V lost 0 bases to trimming and J lost 3 bases; unmatched junction nucleotides: 6. CDR3 in amino acids: CAWSVRLAGGVYNEQFF. The CDR3 DNA reads as TGTGCCTGGAGTGTACGTCTAGCGGGAGGGGTCTACAATGAGCAGTTCTTC.

The V gene is TRBV29-1, the J gene TRBJ2-7; weak D call: TRBD1 (6 bases). With 7 bases removed from V and 5 bases from J, the gap between germline ends came to 21 bases. The CDR3 has 14 residues. CDR1 SQVTM and CDR2 ANQGSEA come from the germline V gene. The CDR3 bases are TGCAGCGAGATTGACAGGATCGGTTTGAACGAGCAGTACTTC. It yields the protein CSEIDRIGLNEQYF.

The chain joins TRBV5-1 to TRBJ1-4; no clear D gene. Between the trimmed V and J ends, which lost 4 bases and 4 bases, there was a span of 17 bases. Germline CDR1 is SGHRS and CDR2 is YFSETQ. CDR3 size: 16 residues. DNA of the CDR3: TGCGCCAGCAGCGTTCTGGCGCGGGCGAGTAATGAAAAACTGTTTTTT. Its protein product is CASSVLARASNEKLFF.

The V gene is TRBV7-9, the J gene TRBJ1-1, with 9 bases matching TRBD1. This CDR3 has 15 amino acids. Trimming at V came to 5 bases and at J to 4 bases, leaving 8 bases not matched to a gene. From germline, CDR1 is SEHNR and CDR2 FQNEAQ (reference sequence). The CDR3 DNA sequence: TGTGCCAGCAGCCCCTACAGGGGGCAGGGCACTGAAGCTTTCTTT. This gives the protein CASSPYRGQGTEAFF.

The chain carries TRBV10-3 and TRBJ2-5; 8 bases are shared with TRBD1. The CDR3 sequence is 15 residues long. V dropped 2 bases and J dropped 5; count of bases not matched to a gene: 7. In germline, CDR1 is ENHRY, CDR2 SYGVKD. The CDR3 is CAISEGQGARETQYF. As DNA, the CDR3 is TGTGCCATCAGTGAGGGTCAGGGGGCTAGGGAGACCCAGTACTTC.

This rearrangement joins TRBV21-1 to TRBJ2-5; the table's D call TRBD2 went unverified against the DNA. TRBV21-1 is a listed pseudogene. The CDR3 is made up of 17 amino acids. CDR3 loop: CASSSRTSGRGEETQYF. The CDR3 DNA follows: TGTGCCAGCAGCTCCCGGACTAGCGGGAGGGGCGAGGAGACCCAGTACTTC.

The sample holds one count of this clone. V usage is TRBV9 and J usage is TRBJ1-3; D uncertain. The ends were cut back, 3 bases at V and 5 bases at J, with 18 bases in the middle. Germline CDR1 SGDLS, CDR2 YYNGEE. This CDR3 spans 16 amino acids. CDR3 region: CASSALDVGERNTIYF. The CDR3 DNA follows: TGTGCCAGCAGCGCCCTAGACGTGGGAGAGCGAAACACCATATATTTT. The variable domain in full, completed from reference TRBV9 and TRBJ1-3, reads DSGVTQTPKHLITATGQRVTLRCSPRSGDLSVYWYQQSLDQGLQFLIQYYNGEERAKGNILERFSAQQFPDLHSELNLSSLELGDSALYFCASSALDVGERNTIYFGEGSWLTVV.

V gene TRBV5-1 combines with J gene TRBJ2-1, with a weak D call TRBD1 (5 bases). CDR3 length equals 13 residues. Germline values: CDR1 SGHRS, CDR2 YFSETQ. Trimming pared 0 bases from V and 8 bases from J, leaving 9 bases between. As DNA, the CDR3 is TGCGCCAGCAGCTTGGACAGGTTCGATGAGCAGTTCTTC. Translating it yields CASSLDRFDEQFF.